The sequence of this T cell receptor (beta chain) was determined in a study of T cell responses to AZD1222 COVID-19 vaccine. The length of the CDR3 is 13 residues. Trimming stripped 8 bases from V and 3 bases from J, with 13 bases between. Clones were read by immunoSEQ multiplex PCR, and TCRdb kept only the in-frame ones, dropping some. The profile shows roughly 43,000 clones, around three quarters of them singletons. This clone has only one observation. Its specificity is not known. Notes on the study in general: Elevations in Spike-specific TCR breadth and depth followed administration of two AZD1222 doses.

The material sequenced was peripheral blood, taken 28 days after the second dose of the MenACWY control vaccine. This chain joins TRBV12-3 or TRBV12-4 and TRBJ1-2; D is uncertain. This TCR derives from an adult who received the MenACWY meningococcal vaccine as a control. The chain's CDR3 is CASVRPSYYGYTF. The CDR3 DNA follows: TGTGCCAGCGTCCGGCCCTCTTACTATGGCTACACCTTC.